The TCR beta chain under discussion was sequenced for a study of molecular identifiers for immune sequencing clone quantification listed by TCRdb under 2018. In terms of the full investigation: In a replicate experiment, RNA from roughly 18,000 or 92,000 naive CD8 T cells was split into five aliquots, four of which were sequenced. The study was a methods study using CD8 T cells to benchmark molecular-identifier clustering-based TCR repertoire sequencing (MIDCIRS) and TCR RNA copy counting.

The library was built by means of PCR. Sequenced on a NextSeq 500. Bulk TCR libraries were prepared as previously described, using TCR primers listed in Table S5. The Qiagen AllPrep DNA/RNA kit was used to purify total RNA. Reads from multiple sequencing runs of the same library were pooled before analysis. As for how the authors treated the data: Reads were retained only if an exact TCR constant sequence was present, and the retained reads were trimmed to 150 nt and grouped according to their 12-nt molecular barcodes. Reads inside each barcode group were sub-clustered using a 15% Levenshtein threshold, and a quality-weighted consensus sequence was constructed for each RNA molecule. Non-functional sequences were removed, as were lower-count sequences one edit away from another. On the basis of fitting two negative binomial distributions, barcode sub-clusters with fewer than 20% of the maximum read count were discarded. Using fastp at Q25 and MiXCR, TCRdb reprocessed the public reads and kept productive beta chains. Rows with a matching CDR3 protein are joined into one entry that keeps the most common DNA and genes. In this record, the V and J calls reflect TCRdb's handling and not the investigators' own analysis. Here the sample has under 600,000 distinct CDR3 sequences; around 23% occur a single time. In total, the top ten clones hold approximately 0.8% of the sample.

The CDR1 and CDR2 encoded by the germline V gene are MNHNS and SASEGT. V ends up 2 bases short and J 4 bases short, with an unmatched junction base count of 4. Inclusive of the bounding cysteine and phenylalanine, the CDR3 is 15 residues long. Here the CDR3 DNA is all that survives: 45 bases in frame from base 1. Overall results and qualifications from the work: In CMV-specific effector cells, over 97% of molecules were held by clones above 20 RNA copies, whereas under 1% of molecules were held by such clones in naive cells. Modeling indicated about 3 TCR RNA copies recovered per cell, compared with about 9.4 by digital PCR, which implies a capture efficiency of 25% to 35%. Highly expanded clone sizes could be underestimated if identical TCR molecules share a barcode. When barcode sub-clustering was not used, chimeric consensus sequences inflated TCR diversity, with chimeras reaching as high as 47%. Spiked-in Jurkat TCR RNA (approximately 10 copies' worth), which is not part of the donor repertoire, was contained in the naive libraries. Spiked-in Jurkat TCR RNA equal to a single cell's worth was reported to be detectable even within one million naive CD8 T cells.

Libraries of naive CD8 T cells were built from anywhere between about 19,000 and 1,100,000 sorted cells, with 10%, 30% or 50% of the purified RNA used. Naive CD8 T cells were FACS-sorted as CD8+CD4-CCR7+CD45RA+ on a BD FACSAria II into RLT Plus buffer. To test detection sensitivity, Jurkat RNA equal to fewer than 13 TCR copies was added to samples of about 20,000-1,000,000 naive CD8 T cells. CD8 T cells were enriched with RosetteSep CD8+ T Cell Enrichment Cocktail and Ficoll-Paque, followed by ACK red cell lysis. This clonotype was seen at least ten times. The target of this receptor is not known. Base qualities are not at hand, and no much larger clone is one base apart.

The rearranged segments are TRBV6-1 and TRBJ2-7; TRBD1 agrees with 11 junctional bases. This clonotype was sampled from a human donor in good health. Some libraries in this study had Jurkat cell RNA spiked in. The material sequenced was naive CD8+ T cells from blood, with Jurkat cell RNA spiked in. This specimen's cell subset or site label, interpreted: FACS-sorted CD8+CD4-CCR7+CD45RA+ naive T cells. CDR3 reads: CASSEIGTGGYEQYF. The bases read TGTGCCAGCAGTGAAATCGGGACAGGGGGATACGAGCAGTACTTC.